Below, 19 T cell receptor beta chains from the same sample are listed, as sequenced in a study of type 1 regulatory T cells. These receptors' antigens are unknown. TCRdb re-derived calls from the reads in MiXCR, one entry per CDR3 protein. The table records roughly 67,000 distinct CDR3 sequences, around 60% of them present only once. Sequences were obtained from cultured T cells, either the whole culture or a sorted T cell fraction (not recorded which). This sample's subset: Tr1-enriched cell product generated in vitro against host alloantigens. These receptors all stem from a human donor in good health.

The gene calls are TRBV11-2 and TRBJ2-2; 9 nucleotides match TRBD1. CDR1 is SGHAT and CDR2 is FQNNGV in the germline V gene. V shed 5 bases and J 5 bases; nucleotides not matched to a gene: 6. CDR3 length: 15 amino acids. The CDR3 loop is CASSPGTGRTGELFF. CDR3 sequence (DNA): TGTGCCAGCAGCCCCGGGACAGGGCGTACCGGGGAGCTGTTTTTT. Drawing the rest from reference TRBV11-2 and TRBJ2-2, the complete variable domain is EAGVAQSPRYKIIEKRQSVAFWCNPISGHATLYWYQQILGQGPKLLIQFQNNGVVDDSQLPKDRFSAERLKGVDSTLKIQPAKLEDSAVYLCASSPGTGRTGELFFGEGSRLTVL.

The V call is TRBV20-1, the J call TRBJ2-3; D ambiguous. The V end lost 4 bases, the J end lost 4 bases, and 9 bases lay between the germline ends. The CDR3 has 12 amino acids. The germline V gene has CDR1 DFQATT and CDR2 SNEGSKA (reference sequence). CDR3 region: CSATGPSDTQYF. In nucleotides, the CDR3 is TGCAGTGCTACAGGACCGTCAGATACGCAGTATTTT.

The chain combines TRBV18 with TRBJ1-4; D not resolved. This CDR3 has 12 residues. V lost 5 bases to trimming and J lost 5 bases, with 6 bases between them. Germline-derived CDR1 and CDR2 are KGHSH and LQKENI. The CDR3: CASSEENEKLFF. The CDR3 region has the DNA TGTGCCAGCTCAGAAGAAAATGAAAAACTGTTTTTT.

This clonotype was found once. The chain uses TRBV12-3 or TRBV12-4 and TRBJ2-6, with D hard to call. V was clipped by 5 bases and J by 0 bases, with 8 bases between them. This CDR3 is 15 amino acids long. DNA for the CDR3: TGTGCCAGCAGTCACACACCCTCTGGGGCCAACGTCCTGACTTTC. Translation: CASSHTPSGANVLTF.

This chain connects TRBV13 to TRBJ2-3, with 8 bases that match TRBD1. The V gene's germline CDR1 is PRHDT and CDR2 FYEKMQ (reference sequence). V trimming: 3 bases; J trimming: 1 base; junction bases outside the gene matches: 3. This CDR3 has 15 residues. The CDR3 DNA follows: TGTGCCAGCAGCTTGGACAGGGCCGGCACAGATACGCAGTATTTT. Amino acids: CASSLDRAGTDTQYF.

J is TRBJ1-2 and V is TRBV27; 7 nucleotides agree with TRBD1. CDR1 MNHEY and CDR2 SMNVEV come from the germline V gene (reference sequence). There are 14 residues in the CDR3. J was trimmed by 7 bases and V by 0 bases; bases with no gene match: 5. The CDR3 sequence is CASSLSRQGSGYTF. DNA for the CDR3: TGTGCCAGCAGTTTATCGAGACAGGGTAGTGGCTACACCTTC.

The V gene is TRBV6-5, the J gene TRBJ1-5, with unresolved D. CDR1 and CDR2 (germline): MNHEY, SVGAGI. V gave up 6 bases and J gave up 2 bases, with 8 bases separating them. The length of the CDR3 is 13 residues. The CDR3 here is CASSRRGNQPQHF. Here the CDR3 DNA reads TGTGCCAGCAGCAGGAGGGGCAATCAGCCCCAGCATTTT.

The chain recombines TRBV27 with TRBJ2-7, with D possibly called TRBD1 or TRBD2 (5 bases each). This CDR3 comprises 14 residues. CDR1 is MNHEY, CDR2 SMNVEV, per germline (reference sequence). Trimming pared 3 bases from V and 0 bases from J, leaving 9 bases between. The CDR3 DNA sequence: TGTGCCAGCAGTTTCTGGGGGAGCTCCTACGAGCAGTACTTC. The encoded protein is CASSFWGSSYEQYF.

V gene TRBV7-2 combines with J gene TRBJ2-5, with TRBD2 matching over 13 bases. Trimming took 0 bases from V and 3 from J; bases not matched to a gene: 4. Germline V gene data show CDR1 as SGHTA and CDR2 as FQGNSA. The CDR3 runs to 17 residues. CDR3 loop: CASSLAVGLAGEETQYF. Written as DNA, the CDR3 is TGTGCCAGCAGCTTAGCGGTCGGACTAGCGGGAGAAGAGACCCAGTACTTC.

The gene calls are TRBV7-2 and TRBJ2-3, with TRBD1 matching 7 bases. V was clipped by 7 bases and J by 1 base; unmatched bases: 5. CDR1 and CDR2 from the germline V gene are SGHTA and FQGNSA. CDR3 length: 14 residues. The CDR3 spells CASTTGTGTDTQYF. Here the CDR3 DNA reads TGTGCCAGCACTACCGGGACAGGCACAGATACGCAGTATTTT.

This chain links TRBV7-8 with TRBJ1-5, with D uncertain. The V end was cut by 5 bases, the J end by 0 bases, with 23 bases between. This CDR3 contains 19 residues. In germline, CDR1 is SGHVS, CDR2 FQNEAQ. This CDR3 is CASSNPRPGGLHSNQPQHF. CDR3 in DNA: TGTGCCAGCAGCAACCCTCGCCCGGGAGGGCTTCATAGCAATCAGCCCCAGCATTTT.

V usage is TRBV5-8 and J usage is TRBJ1-2; D not resolved. Germline values: CDR1 SGHTS, CDR2 YDEGEE. This CDR3 region has 14 residues. Trimming pared 4 bases from V and 2 bases from J, leaving 12 bases between. CDR3 sequence reads: CASSPLERNYGYTF. CDR3 nucleotide sequence: TGTGCCAGCAGCCCTCTTGAGAGAAACTATGGCTACACCTTC.

V is TRBV5-1 and J is TRBJ2-5, with D uncertain. Trimming cost V 0 bases and J 4 bases, with 10 bases left between them. The CDR3 runs to 14 residues. The V gene's germline CDR1 is SGHRS and CDR2 YFSETQ. The CDR3 loop is CASSLGSSGETQYF. The CDR3 nucleotides read TGCGCCAGCAGCTTGGGAAGCTCCGGAGAGACCCAGTACTTC.

The gene calls are TRBV7-2 and TRBJ2-1; 11 nucleotides agree with TRBD1. The J segment lost 9 bases and the V segment lost 4 bases, leaving 11 bases of the junction unmatched. Germline assignment: CDR1 SGHTA and CDR2 FQGNSA. The CDR3 runs to 16 residues. The CDR3 DNA sequence: TGTGCCAGCAGCTACCGGACAGGGGGCGGGAAGGGTGAGCAGTTCTTC. Translation: CASSYRTGGGKGEQFF.

The V gene is TRBV30, the J gene TRBJ1-2; 8 bases map to TRBD1. The V gene end was trimmed by 2 bases and the J gene end by 6 bases; junction bases not matched to a gene: 17. This CDR3 contains 17 residues. Germline V gene data show CDR1 as GTSNPN and CDR2 as SVGIG (reference sequence). The CDR3: CAWSRRELGRGRNGYTF. In nucleotides, the CDR3 is TGTGCCTGGAGTAGGCGGGAGTTGGGCAGGGGGCGAAATGGCTACACCTTC.

J is TRBJ1-6 and V is TRBV12-3 or TRBV12-4; 8 nucleotides line up with TRBD1. V lost 2 bases, J lost 9 bases, and 3 bases stayed unmatched. This CDR3 has 14 residues. The CDR3 loop is CASSLQGAGSPLHF. The DNA of the CDR3 is TGTGCCAGCAGTTTACAGGGGGCAGGTTCACCCCTCCACTTT.

Only one count was recorded for this clonotype. The chain couples TRBV20-1 to TRBJ2-1, with D possibly TRBD1 on 6 matching bases. Trimming stripped 0 bases from V and 3 bases from J, with 12 bases between. In germline, CDR1 is DFQATT, CDR2 SNEGSKA (reference sequence). This CDR3 comprises 15 residues. CDR3 coding DNA: TGCAGTGCTAGAGATCCAGGACAGCACTACAATGAGCAGTTCTTC. It encodes CSARDPGQHYNEQFF.

This clonotype was counted between two and nine times. The V call is TRBV27, the J call TRBJ2-1; D gene ambiguous. Germline-derived CDR1 and CDR2 are MNHEY and SMNVEV (reference sequence). Deletions cut 3 bases from V and 1 base from J, with 7 bases between. This CDR3 region has 14 residues. For the CDR3, the DNA is TGTGCCAGCAGTTTTCAGGATTCCTACAATGAGCAGTTCTTC. Protein sequence: CASSFQDSYNEQFF.

The chain is built from TRBV28 and TRBJ2-1; 12 bases fit TRBD1. The germline CDR1 and CDR2 sequences are MDHEN and SYDVKM. The CDR3 length is 15 residues. The V segment lost 5 bases and the J segment 9 bases; nucleotides outside the gene matches: 8. This CDR3 reads CASSPPGQGASEQFF. CDR3 bases: TGTGCCAGCAGTCCTCCGGGACAGGGGGCGAGTGAGCAGTTCTTC.